This T cell receptor (beta chain) was sequenced during a study of radiotherapy plus CTLA-4 blockade in lung cancer. Study-level background: Among all patients, around 19% showed objective responses, while 30% to 35% had disease control.

After removal of 9 bases from V and 4 bases from J, the junction contained 7 bases not matched to a gene. The germline gives CDR1 SNHLY, CDR2 FYNNEI. The CDR3 loop spans 13 amino acids. Findings of the study overall: Best predicting response, reportedly, were early blood T cell clone dynamics, with interferon-beta.

For this clone: As yet, its antigen is unknown.

The method was immunoSEQ multiplex PCR; TCRdb's version includes in-frame clones alone and lacks a portion of them. Of approximately 70,000 clones listed, around 69% are singletons. The sequencing used peripheral blood, collected from a patient treated with radiotherapy plus ipilimumab. The sequence came from a human donor with non-small cell lung cancer whose response to radiotherapy plus ipilimumab could not be evaluated. Some clones in this sample may be carry-over from other donors' samples. The genes are TRBV2 and TRBJ1-2, with TRBD1 identical over 8 bases. DNA of the CDR3: TGTGCCAGTTCGACAGGGGAGGCCTATGGCTACACCTTC. This translates into CASSTGEAYGYTF.